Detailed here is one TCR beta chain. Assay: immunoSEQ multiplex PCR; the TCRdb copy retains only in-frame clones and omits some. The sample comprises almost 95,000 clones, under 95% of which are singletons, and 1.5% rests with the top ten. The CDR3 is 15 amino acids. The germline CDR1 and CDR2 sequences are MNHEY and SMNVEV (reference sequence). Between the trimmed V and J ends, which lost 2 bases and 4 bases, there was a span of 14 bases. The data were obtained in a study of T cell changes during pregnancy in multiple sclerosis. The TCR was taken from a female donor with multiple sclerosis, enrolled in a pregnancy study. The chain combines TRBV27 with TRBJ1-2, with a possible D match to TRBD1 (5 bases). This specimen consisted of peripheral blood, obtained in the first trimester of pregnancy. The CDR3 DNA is TGTGCCAGCAGTTTAGGTCCCCAGGGTTCCTATGGCTACACCTTC. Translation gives CASSLGPQGSYGYTF.